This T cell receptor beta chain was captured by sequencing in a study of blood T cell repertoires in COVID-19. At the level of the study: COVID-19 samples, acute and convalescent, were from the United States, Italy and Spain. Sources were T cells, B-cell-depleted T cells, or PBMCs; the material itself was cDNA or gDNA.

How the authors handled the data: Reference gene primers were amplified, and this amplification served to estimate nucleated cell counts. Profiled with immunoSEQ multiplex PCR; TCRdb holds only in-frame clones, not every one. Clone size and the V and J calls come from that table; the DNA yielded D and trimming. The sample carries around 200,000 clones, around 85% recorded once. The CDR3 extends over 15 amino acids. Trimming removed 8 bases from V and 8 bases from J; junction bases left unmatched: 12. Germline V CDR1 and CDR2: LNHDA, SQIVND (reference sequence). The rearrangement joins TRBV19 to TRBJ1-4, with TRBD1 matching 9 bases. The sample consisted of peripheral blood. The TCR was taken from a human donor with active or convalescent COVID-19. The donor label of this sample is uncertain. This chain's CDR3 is CASSPSGQGWEKLFF. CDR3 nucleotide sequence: TGTGCCAGTTCCCCATCGGGACAGGGTTGGGAAAAACTGTTTTTT.